This is a list of T cell receptor beta chains from one sample in a study of blood T cell repertoires in COVID-19. Only in-frame clones appear in the TCRdb table, and some are missing; sequencing was by immunoSEQ multiplex PCR. The table lists 450,000 to 500,000 clones, about 85% of them singletons, with just over 8% in the top ten. Specimen: PBMCs or T cells enriched from blood (not recorded which). All receptors come from a woman aged 55-75 years who had recovered from COVID-19. CDR3s include the opening cysteine and the closing phenylalanine or tryptophan. Each record gives: V gene, clone size, J gene, D gene, CDR3 DNA, CDR3 protein. D genes are given only for firm matches. Only some rows state a clone size, as once, few, many or a class for expanded clones.

v_gene: TRBV19; abundance: -; j_gene: TRBJ1-5; d_gene: -; CDR3nt: TGTGCAGTATCCTCCGGAGGGAACAGCAATCAGCCCCAGCATTTT; CDR3aa: CAVSSGGNSNQPQHF
v_gene: TRBV19; abundance: -; j_gene: TRBJ2-7; d_gene: TRBD1; CDR3nt: TGTGCCAGTAGTGACCGGGACAGGTCCTACGAGCAGTACTTC; CDR3aa: CASSDRDRSYEQYF
v_gene: TRBV5-1; abundance: -; j_gene: TRBJ2-1; d_gene: -; CDR3nt: TGCGCCAGCAGCTTGAATCGGCGGGGACGTGACAATGAGCAGTTCTTC; CDR3aa: CASSLNRRGRDNEQFF
v_gene: TRBV19; abundance: -; j_gene: TRBJ2-2; d_gene: TRBD2; CDR3nt: TGTGCCAGTAGGGCCGGGACTACGAACACCGGGGAGCTGTTTTTT; CDR3aa: CASRAGTTNTGELFF
v_gene: TRBV5-5; abundance: -; j_gene: TRBJ2-1; d_gene: -; CDR3nt: TGTGCCAGCAGCTTGGCGGGGGCAGGGGGCAATGAGCAGTTCTTC; CDR3aa: CASSLAGAGGNEQFF
v_gene: TRBV11-2; abundance: once; j_gene: TRBJ2-7; d_gene: -; CDR3nt: TGTGCCAGCAGCTTAGTGGCGGACGAGCAGTACTTC; CDR3aa: CASSLVADEQYF
v_gene: TRBV12-3/TRBV12-4; abundance: -; j_gene: TRBJ1-1; d_gene: -; CDR3nt: TGTGCCAGCAGTTTAAGGGGGGGCACTGAAGCTTTCTTT; CDR3aa: CASSLRGGTEAFF
v_gene: TRBV29-1; abundance: -; j_gene: TRBJ1-2; d_gene: TRBD1; CDR3nt: TGCAGCGTTTTCACAGGGGGCTCTAGGTATGGCTACACCTTC; CDR3aa: CSVFTGGSRYGYTF
v_gene: TRBV28; abundance: -; j_gene: TRBJ1-4; d_gene: -; CDR3nt: TGTGCCAGCCTCGCGGGGCATAAAGATGAAAAACTGTTTTTT; CDR3aa: CASLAGHKDEKLFF
v_gene: TRBV6-2/TRBV6-3; abundance: -; j_gene: TRBJ2-2; d_gene: TRBD1; CDR3nt: TGTGCCAGCAGTAGGACAGGGGACACCGGGGAGCTGTTTTTT; CDR3aa: CASSRTGDTGELFF
v_gene: TRBV4-1; abundance: -; j_gene: TRBJ2-3; d_gene: TRBD2; CDR3nt: TGCGCCAGCACCCCGGGCCCTCTAGCGGGGTCAGATACGCAGTATTTT; CDR3aa: CASTPGPLAGSDTQYF
v_gene: TRBV24-1; abundance: -; j_gene: TRBJ1-2; d_gene: -; CDR3nt: TGTGCCACCAGTGACAGGGTAAATGGCTACACCTTC; CDR3aa: CATSDRVNGYTF
v_gene: TRBV7-8; abundance: once; j_gene: TRBJ1-2; d_gene: -; CDR3nt: TGTGCCAGCAGCTTAAGAGGGAACTATGGCTACACCTTC; CDR3aa: CASSLRGNYGYTF
v_gene: TRBV5-4; abundance: -; j_gene: TRBJ2-3; d_gene: -; CDR3nt: TGTGCCAGCAGCCCCCCAGGGCTAGATACGCAGTATTTT; CDR3aa: CASSPPGLDTQYF